The present TCR beta chain was sequenced within a study of T cells in Graves' hyperthyroidism and ophthalmopathy. In the study overall: Peripheral blood was acquired at first diagnosis, ahead of any therapy whatsoever. Findings and caveats of the study: Most thyroid clonotypes expanded above 0.001 were also detected in blood. From stable hyperthyroidism, ophthalmopathy was set apart by a 13 V-J model.

Per the germline V gene, CDR1 is LGHDT and CDR2 is YNNKEL (reference sequence). The CDR3 is made up of 12 amino acids. Trimming took 1 base from V and 9 from J, leaving 9 bases between them. Using 10 ml of fresh peripheral blood, PBMCs were prepared. Comments on this clonotype: Its specificity is unknown.

Amplified TCR beta CDR3 regions derived from RNA transcripts. Researchers ran a first-round RT-PCR on the TCR CDR3 using the HTBI primer set. Via MiXCR, TCRdb re-called the multiplex PCR reads, giving one row per CDR3 protein. The sample lists fewer than 400,000 distinct CDR3 sequences, over 12% occurring once. The rearrangement uses TRBV3-1 and TRBJ1-1; a weak D match, TRBD1 (6 bases). The TCR originated in a man in his fifties or sixties with Graves' ophthalmopathy. Sequenced input: blood. Written as DNA, the CDR3 is TGTGCCAGCAGCCAAGGGGACACGCAAGCTTTCTTT. Translated, it gives CASSQGDTQAFF.